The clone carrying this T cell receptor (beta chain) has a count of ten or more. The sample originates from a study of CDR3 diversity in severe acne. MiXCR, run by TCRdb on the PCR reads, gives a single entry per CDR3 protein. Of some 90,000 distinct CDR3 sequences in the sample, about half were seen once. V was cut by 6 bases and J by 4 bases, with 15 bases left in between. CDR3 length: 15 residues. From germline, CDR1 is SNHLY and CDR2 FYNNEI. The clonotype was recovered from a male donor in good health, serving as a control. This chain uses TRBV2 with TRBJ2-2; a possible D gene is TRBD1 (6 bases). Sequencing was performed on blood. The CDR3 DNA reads TGTGCCAGCAGCCTACAGGGCTCCGGCACCGGGGAGCTGTTTTTT. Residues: CASSLQGSGTGELFF. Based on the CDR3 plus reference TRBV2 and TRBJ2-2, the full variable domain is EPEVTQTPSHQVTQMGQEVILRCVPISNHLYFYWYRQILGQKVEFLVSFYNNEISEKSEIFDDQFSVERPDGSNFTLKIRSTKLEDSAMYFCASSLQGSGTGELFFGEGSRLTVL.